These 3 T cell receptor beta chains originate from one sample sequenced in a study of blood T cell repertoires in COVID-19. The method was immunoSEQ multiplex PCR; TCRdb's version includes in-frame clones alone and lacks a portion of them. The profile shows 70,000 to 80,000 clones, over 75% of them singletons. Sequenced: peripheral blood. The receptor source for this set is a man between 45 and 60 years old with acute or convalescent COVID-19.

This clone was detected a few times. The rearrangement links TRBV30 to TRBJ1-4, with 7 positions matching TRBD1. The V gene's germline CDR1 is GTSNPN and CDR2 SVGIG (reference sequence). This CDR3 comprises 15 residues. V lost 5 bases to trimming and J lost 7 bases; unmatched junction nucleotides: 13. CDR3 in DNA: TGTGCCTGGGGACCCCAGGGGGTTTTATCTGAAAAACTGTTTTTT. Translation gives CAWGPQGVLSEKLFF.

The chain carries TRBV11-2 and TRBJ2-3; TRBD2 agrees at 8 bases. V was clipped by 8 bases and J by 6 bases; unmatched bases: 10. The CDR3 sequence is 14 residues long. Looked up from germline, CDR1 is SGHAT and CDR2 is FQNNGV. CDR3 protein: CASRLAGGMDTQYF. The CDR3 nucleotides read TGTGCCAGCCGCCTGGCGGGAGGAATGGATACGCAGTATTTT.

The chain's CDR3 is CAIEKRVAKNIQYF. CDR3 bases: TGTGCCATCGAGAAACGCGTAGCCAAAAACATTCAGTACTTC. The rearrangement joins TRBV21-1 to TRBJ2-4; the table's D call TRBD2 went unverified against the DNA. TRBV21-1 is a listed pseudogene. The CDR3 contains 14 residues.